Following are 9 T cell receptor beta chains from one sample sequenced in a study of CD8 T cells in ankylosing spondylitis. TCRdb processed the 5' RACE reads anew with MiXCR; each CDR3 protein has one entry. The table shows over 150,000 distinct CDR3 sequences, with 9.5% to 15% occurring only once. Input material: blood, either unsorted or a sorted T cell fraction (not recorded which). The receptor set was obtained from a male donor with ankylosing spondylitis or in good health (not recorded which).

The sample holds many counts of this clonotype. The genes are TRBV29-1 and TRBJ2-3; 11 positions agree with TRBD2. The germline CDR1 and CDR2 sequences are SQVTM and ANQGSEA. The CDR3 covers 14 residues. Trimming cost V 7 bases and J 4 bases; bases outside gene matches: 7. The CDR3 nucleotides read TGCAGCGCTACTCTAGCGGGAGGCCCAGATACGCAGTATTTT. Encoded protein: CSATLAGGPDTQYF.

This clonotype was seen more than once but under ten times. Written as DNA, the CDR3 is TGTGCCAGCGGATCCCCCGGGGCCTACAATGAGCAGTTCTTC. It translates to CASGSPGAYNEQFF. The V gene is TRBV12-3 or TRBV12-4, the J gene TRBJ2-1; TRBD2 is a possible D gene (5 bases). The CDR3 has 14 amino acids. Trimming removed 8 bases from V and 2 bases from J, with 13 bases in between.

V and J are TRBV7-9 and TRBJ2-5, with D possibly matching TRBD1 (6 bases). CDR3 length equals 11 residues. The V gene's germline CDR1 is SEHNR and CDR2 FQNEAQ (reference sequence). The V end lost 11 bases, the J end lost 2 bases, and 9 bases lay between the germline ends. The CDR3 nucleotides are TGTGCCTGCGGACAGCAAGAGACCCAGTACTTC. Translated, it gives CACGQQETQYF.

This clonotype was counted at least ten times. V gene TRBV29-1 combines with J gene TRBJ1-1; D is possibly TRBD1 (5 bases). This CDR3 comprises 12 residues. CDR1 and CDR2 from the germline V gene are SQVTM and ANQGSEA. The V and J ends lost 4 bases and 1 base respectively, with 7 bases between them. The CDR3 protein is CSVVGRNTEAFF. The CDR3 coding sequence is TGCAGCGTTGTGGGGCGGAACACTGAAGCTTTCTTT.

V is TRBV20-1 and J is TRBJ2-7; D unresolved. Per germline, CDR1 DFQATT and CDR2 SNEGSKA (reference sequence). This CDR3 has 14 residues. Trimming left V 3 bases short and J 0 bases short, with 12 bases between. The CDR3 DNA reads TGCAGTGCTAGTTCGCCTTCGAACTCCTACGAGCAGTACTTC. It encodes CSASSPSNSYEQYF.

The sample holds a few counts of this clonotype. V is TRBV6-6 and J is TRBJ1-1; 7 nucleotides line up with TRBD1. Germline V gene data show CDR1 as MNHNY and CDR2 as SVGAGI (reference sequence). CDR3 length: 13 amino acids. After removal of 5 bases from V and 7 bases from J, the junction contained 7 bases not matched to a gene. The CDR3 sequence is CASSPGTAFEAFF. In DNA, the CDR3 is TGTGCCAGCAGTCCCGGGACAGCCTTTGAAGCTTTCTTT.

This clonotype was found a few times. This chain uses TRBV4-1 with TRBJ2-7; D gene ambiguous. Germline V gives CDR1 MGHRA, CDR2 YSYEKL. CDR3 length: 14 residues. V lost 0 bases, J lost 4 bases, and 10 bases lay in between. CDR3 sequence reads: CASSQDRGLYEQYF. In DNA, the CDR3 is TGCGCCAGCAGCCAAGATAGAGGCCTTTACGAGCAGTACTTC.

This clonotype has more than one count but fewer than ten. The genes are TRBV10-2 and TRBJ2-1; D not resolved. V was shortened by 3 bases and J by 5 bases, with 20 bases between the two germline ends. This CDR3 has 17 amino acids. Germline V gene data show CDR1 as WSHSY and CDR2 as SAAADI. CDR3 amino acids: CASSESPSLTWDNEQFF. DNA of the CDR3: TGCGCCAGCAGTGAATCCCCTTCTTTGACTTGGGACAATGAGCAGTTCTTC.

The CDR3 protein is CASSHPRSGNTIYF. The DNA of the CDR3 is TGCGCCAGCAGCCATCCTCGTAGCGGAAACACCATATATTTT. The V and J genes are TRBV4-1 and TRBJ1-3, with unresolved D. CDR1 is MGHRA and CDR2 is YSYEKL in the germline V gene. The CDR3 is 14 residues long. Deletions cut 3 bases from V and 4 bases from J, with 10 bases between.